One TCR beta chain is described in this entry. This sample was included in a study of cytomegalovirus exposure and HLA in healthy donors. Study summary: Unique TCRs numbering around 85 million, obtained from HLA-typed donors, made up an early data release.

CDR3 length: 15 residues. The germline V gene encodes CDR1 SNHLY and CDR2 FYNNEI. With 60 Vbeta and 13 Jbeta primers, the PCR was carried out. The protocol was immunoSEQ multiplex PCR, while the TCRdb copy is restricted to in-frame clones and leaves out a portion. The table lists 120,000 or so clones, around 72% of them singletons. The receptor was isolated from a woman in her 50s in good health and CMV-seropositive. The gene calls are TRBV2 and TRBJ2-3; a possible D gene is TRBD2 (6 bases). Sequencing was carried out using PBMCs. CDR3 DNA: TGTGCTACCAAGAGCGGGTTTATCAGCACAGATACGCAGTATTTT. As protein: CATKSGFISTDTQYF.